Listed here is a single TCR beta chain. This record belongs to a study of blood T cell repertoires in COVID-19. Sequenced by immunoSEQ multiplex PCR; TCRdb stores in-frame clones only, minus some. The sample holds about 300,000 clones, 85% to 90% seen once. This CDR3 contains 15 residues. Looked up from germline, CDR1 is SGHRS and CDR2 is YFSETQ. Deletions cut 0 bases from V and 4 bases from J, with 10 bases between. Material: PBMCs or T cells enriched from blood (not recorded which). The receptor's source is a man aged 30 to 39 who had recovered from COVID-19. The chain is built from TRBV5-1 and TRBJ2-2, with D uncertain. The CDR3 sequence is CASSLEVTSTGELFF. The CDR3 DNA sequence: TGCGCCAGCAGCTTGGAAGTCACTTCCACCGGGGAGCTGTTTTTT.